This record covers a single T cell receptor (beta chain). TCRdb keeps only in-frame clones here, not all; method: immunoSEQ multiplex PCR. The data contain roughly 150,000 clones, about nine tenths of them singletons. In germline, CDR1 is LNHDA, CDR2 SQIVND (reference sequence). V trimming: 5 bases; J trimming: 3 bases; junction bases outside the gene matches: 12. This CDR3 spans 16 amino acids. This entry comes from a study of blood T cell repertoires in COVID-19. Study context: COVID-19 samples, acute and convalescent, were from the United States, Italy and Spain. PBMCs, B-cell-depleted T cells, or T cells were the source of the cDNA or gDNA that made up the material.

The sequenced sample was peripheral blood. This clonotype was sampled from a man between 18 and 35 years old with acute or convalescent COVID-19. The chain couples TRBV19 to TRBJ1-2; 7 bases are a match to TRBD1. CDR3 sequence (DNA): TGTGCCAGTAGTTCCCCTCGAAGGGACAGAGACTATGGCTACACCTTC. This encodes CASSSPRRDRDYGYTF.